In its sample, the clone carrying this T cell receptor (beta chain) was seen many times. Its antigen is as yet unknown. This record comes from a study of T cells after yellow fever vaccination. Study overall: Preparing low-cell-number fractions relied on SMART-Seq v4 Ultra Low Input.

The TCR cDNA carried a universal primer site and UMIs from 5'RACE template switching. TCRdb independently ran MiXCR on the 5' RACE reads; one entry per CDR3 protein. The sample has some 200,000 distinct CDR3 sequences; roughly 3% are singletons. Overall study results and limits: FACS-sorted repertoires might harbor abundant contaminating clonotypes from the bulk population.

The sequences come from CD4+ T cells sorted from PBMCs, collected 10 days after the yellow fever booster vaccination. The clonotype comes from a man aged 18 to 29 who received the YFV17D yellow fever vaccine.

The CDR3 nucleotides read TGTGCCAGCAGCTTGCTGGGCTACGAGCAGTACTTC. Translated: CASSLLGYEQYF. V gene TRBV7-9 combines with J gene TRBJ2-7; D is undetermined. Trimming shortened V by 3 bases and J by 3 bases, and 6 bases separated the two germline ends. The CDR3 extends over 12 amino acids. The V gene's germline CDR1 is SEHNR and CDR2 FQNEAQ (reference sequence).